This is a list of T cell receptor beta chains from one sample in a study of blood T cell repertoires in COVID-19. The table came from immunoSEQ multiplex PCR; TCRdb's copy has only in-frame clones and leaves some out. The sample has some 71,000 clones, around 87% seen once. Sequenced sample: peripheral blood. The receptors here all came from a man between 45 and 60 years old with acute or convalescent COVID-19. Both conserved end residues are part of each CDR3. The D gene is left open where the match is weak. The size entry is marked missing in some rows and otherwise reads once, few, many or a size class.

j_call clone_size d_call v_call cdr3_aa cdr3_nt
TRBJ2-1 . TRBD1 TRBV4-1 CASSQGGQGPPWNEQFF TGCGCCAGCAGCCAAGGGGGACAGGGCCCCCCTTGGAATGAGCAGTTCTTC
TRBJ1-3 . . TRBV18 CASSPTVSSGNTIYF TGTGCCAGCTCACCGACAGTGAGCTCTGGAAACACCATATATTTT
TRBJ2-2 few . TRBV21-1 CASERLAGNTGELFF TGTGCCAGCGAGCGGCTAGCGGGAAACACCGGGGAGCTGTTTTTT
TRBJ1-2 . . TRBV14 CASSQDLVGAYGYTF TGTGCCAGCAGCCAAGATCTGGTGGGCGCCTATGGCTACACCTTC
TRBJ1-4 . . TRBV7-2 CASSLNREELFF TGTGCCAGCAGCTTAAACAGGGAAGAGCTGTTTTTT
TRBJ2-7 once TRBD2 TRBV13 CASSSAGWSYEQYF TGTGCCAGCAGCTCAGCGGGATGGTCCTACGAGCAGTACTTC
TRBJ1-3 . . TRBV11-2 CASSLGSGGSSTGNTIYF TGTGCCAGCAGCTTAGGGTCGGGGGGGTCATCCACTGGAAACACCATATATTTT
TRBJ1-4 . . TRBV21-1 CASSKGWRRYNEKLFF TGTGCCAGCAGCAAAGGATGGAGGCGTTATAATGAAAAACTGTTTTTT
TRBJ1-1 . . TRBV6-5 CASSLRQGGTEAFF TGTGCCAGCAGTTTGCGGCAGGGTGGCACTGAAGCTTTCTTT
TRBJ2-4 once TRBD2 TRBV3-1/TRBV3-2 CASSQISGIQGNIQYF TGTGCCAGCAGCCAAATTAGCGGGATCCAGGGAAACATTCAGTACTTC
TRBJ1-4 . TRBD1 TRBV5-1 CASSRGQGENEKLFF TGCGCCAGCAGCCGGGGACAGGGGGAGAATGAAAAACTGTTTTTT
TRBJ1-5 . TRBD1 TRBV19 CASSKKGLAQGARGGQPQHF TGTGCCAGTAGTAAAAAGGGCCTTGCGCAGGGGGCGCGAGGGGGGCAGCCCCAGCATTTT
TRBJ1-1 . TRBD1 TRBV25-1 CASSGGQVNTEAFF TGTGCCAGCAGTGGGGGACAGGTGAACACTGAAGCTTTCTTT
TRBJ1-1 . TRBD1 TRBV3-1/TRBV3-2 CASSHTGGIAEAFF TGTGCCAGCAGCCACACAGGGGGGATAGCGGAAGCTTTCTTT
TRBJ2-7 . TRBD1 TRBV14 CASSQGGLIGTGSYEQYF TGTGCCAGCAGCCAAGGGGGCCTTATCGGGACAGGGAGCTACGAGCAGTACTTC
TRBJ1-2 . TRBD1 TRBV12-3/TRBV12-4 CASSFGQGEGYTF TGTGCCAGCAGTTTCGGACAGGGAGAAGGCTACACCTTC
TRBJ2-1 . . TRBV11-2 CASSPENGGNEQFF TGTGCCAGCAGCCCCGAAAACGGGGGCAATGAGCAGTTCTTC
TRBJ2-1 . . TRBV3-1/TRBV3-2 CASSPRTGRVGQFF TGTGCCAGCAGCCCCCGGACAGGGAGGGTGGGGCAGTTCTTC
TRBJ2-7 . TRBD2 TRBV3-1/TRBV3-2 CASSRLAAHYEQYF TGTGCCAGCAGTCGACTAGCGGCCCACTACGAGCAGTACTTC
TRBJ1-3 . . TRBV19 CASTPSRYGEHGNTIYF TGTGCCAGTACTCCCTCCCGGTACGGTGAGCATGGAAACACCATATATTTT
TRBJ1-3 . . TRBV20-1 CSASFWERGGSGNTIYF TGCAGTGCTAGTTTTTGGGAGCGAGGGGGCTCTGGAAACACCATATATTTT
TRBJ2-1 . . TRBV6-5 CASSQGNEQFF TGTGCCAGCAGTCAGGGCAATGAGCAGTTCTTC
TRBJ1-1 once TRBD1 TRBV11-2 CASSLGQTEAFF TGTGCCAGCAGCTTGGGACAGACTGAAGCTTTCTTT
TRBJ2-7 . . TRBV5-6 CASSLKDWYTRGEQYF TGTGCCAGCAGTCTAAAAGACTGGTACACCCGGGGTGAGCAGTACTTC
TRBJ1-4 once . TRBV2 CASGGGGAGEKLFF TGTGCCAGCGGAGGAGGGGGGGCAGGTGAAAAACTGTTTTTT
TRBJ1-4 once TRBD1 TRBV27 CASSLLATGELFF TGTGCCAGCAGTTTATTGGCGACAGGGGAACTGTTTTTT
TRBJ2-7 . TRBD2 TRBV2 CASFTSGAYEQYF TGTGCCAGTTTCACTAGCGGGGCCTACGAGCAGTACTTC
TRBJ1-3 few TRBD1 TRBV4-3 CASSQDVGTVPSGNTIYF TGCGCCAGCAGCCAAGATGTGGGGACAGTCCCCTCTGGAAACACCATATATTTT
TRBJ1-1 . TRBD1 TRBV5-1 CASRDRGRFVNTEAFF TGCGCCAGCCGCGACAGGGGGCGATTCGTGAACACTGAAGCTTTCTTT
TRBJ2-1 . TRBD1 TRBV19 CASSIGQGRNEQFF TGTGCCAGTAGTATTGGACAGGGGCGTAATGAGCAGTTCTTC
TRBJ2-7 . . TRBV30 CAWSGSVEQYF TGTGCCTGGAGTGGATCGGTCGAGCAGTACTTC
TRBJ1-5 . . TRBV7-9 CASSLDGRDQPQHF TGTGCCAGCAGCTTAGATGGGAGAGATCAGCCCCAGCATTTT
TRBJ2-7 . TRBD2 TRBV5-1 CASSLALAGSYEQYF TGCGCCAGCAGCTTGGCCCTAGCGGGCTCCTACGAGCAGTACTTC
TRBJ2-1 . TRBD2 TRBV12-3/TRBV12-4 CASSSTWTSEQFF TGTGCCAGCAGTTCTACTTGGACTAGCGAGCAGTTCTTC
TRBJ1-4 . TRBD1 TRBV2 CASAPDRVNEKLFF TGTGCCAGCGCCCCGGACAGGGTAAATGAAAAACTGTTTTTT
TRBJ2-6 . . TRBV2 CASSERWSGANVLTF TGTGCCAGCAGTGAACGGTGGTCTGGGGCCAACGTCCTGACTTTC
TRBJ1-3 once . TRBV9 CASSVESFGSGNTIYF TGTGCCAGCAGCGTTGAAAGCTTCGGCTCTGGAAACACCATATATTTT
TRBJ2-3 . . TRBV11-2 CASSSPRGADTQYF TGTGCCAGCAGCTCCCCCCGTGGAGCGGATACGCAGTATTTT
TRBJ1-4 . TRBD1 TRBV7-2 CASSALTGGAGEKLFF TGTGCCAGCAGCGCTTTGACAGGGGGCGCAGGTGAAAAACTGTTTTTT
TRBJ1-5 . . TRBV5-6 CASSPRRGNNQPQHF TGTGCCAGCAGCCCTCGGAGGGGTAACAATCAGCCCCAGCATTTT
TRBJ2-2 . TRBD1 TRBV25-1 CASSDGQGSAGELFF TGTGCCAGCAGTGACGGACAGGGGAGCGCCGGGGAGCTGTTTTTT
TRBJ2-2 . . TRBV5-1 CASSLDGRATGELFF TGCGCCAGCAGCTTGGACGGGAGAGCCACCGGGGAGCTGTTTTTT
TRBJ1-2 . . TRBV11-3 CASSPGPTHGYTF TGTGCCAGCAGCCCAGGTCCGACGCATGGCTACACCTTC
TRBJ1-3 . TRBD1 TRBV7-9 CASSLSRTGGWNTIYF TGTGCCAGCAGCTTAAGCCGGACAGGGGGCTGGAACACCATATATTTT
TRBJ1-1 . . TRBV27 CASRRENTEAFF TGTGCCAGCAGGCGAGAGAACACTGAAGCTTTCTTT
TRBJ1-2 . . TRBV7-2 CASSPVPGGYTF TGTGCCAGCAGTCCCGTGCCGGGAGGCTACACCTTC
TRBJ2-1 . . TRBV9 CASSVGGNPANEQFF TGTGCCAGCAGCGTGGGCGGGAATCCTGCCAATGAGCAGTTCTTC
TRBJ2-1 . TRBD2 TRBV19 CASSISLAGVRQFF TGTGCCAGTAGTATCTCACTAGCGGGAGTTAGGCAGTTCTTC
TRBJ1-3 . . TRBV6-5 CASSYDHSGNTIYF TGTGCCAGCAGTTACGATCACTCCGGAAACACCATATATTTT
TRBJ1-1 . TRBD1 TRBV7-2 CASSPRQGPNTEAFF TGTGCCAGCAGCCCTAGACAGGGACCGAACACTGAAGCTTTCTTT
TRBJ1-5 . TRBD1 TRBV19 CASSIGTGGNQPQHF TGTGCCAGTAGTATAGGGACAGGGGGCAATCAGCCCCAGCATTTT
TRBJ1-1 . . TRBV28 CASRKTTGATEAFF TGTGCCAGCAGAAAAACGACTGGAGCCACTGAAGCTTTCTTT
TRBJ2-7 once . TRBV7-8 CASSLGLGYEQYF TGTGCCAGCAGCTTAGGTCTCGGCTACGAGCAGTACTTC